These T cell receptor beta chains were read from a single sample in a study of T-cell memory formation after mild COVID-19. TCRdb reprocessed the 5' RACE reads via MiXCR and lists one record per CDR3 protein. The sample lists 150,000 to 200,000 distinct CDR3 sequences, approximately 16% occurring once. The material sequenced was PBMCs or a T cell subset sorted from them (not recorded which). All receptors derive from an adult woman who had mild COVID-19 (a few samples of this study predate the infection). Cell type and time point are not known. Each CDR3 is given with its conserved first and last residue. The order of the fields is V gene, J gene, CDR3 length, CDR3 protein.

v_call: TRBV27
j_call: TRBJ2-1
cdr3_length: 14
cdr3_aa: CASSLTGAYNEQFF

v_call: TRBV7-8
j_call: TRBJ1-1
cdr3_length: 15
cdr3_aa: CASSLGDRTRTEAFF

v_call: TRBV29-1
j_call: TRBJ2-3
cdr3_length: 17
cdr3_aa: CSVQALASGGGTDTQYF

v_call: TRBV28
j_call: TRBJ2-1
cdr3_length: 12
cdr3_aa: CASKEFAEEQFF

v_call: TRBV18
j_call: TRBJ2-7
cdr3_length: 17
cdr3_aa: CASSLLATGQGAYEQYF

v_call: TRBV20-1
j_call: TRBJ2-2
cdr3_length: 16
cdr3_aa: CSASAWASGVGGELFF

v_call: TRBV14
j_call: TRBJ2-5
cdr3_length: 16
cdr3_aa: CASSPSGTALQETQYF

v_call: TRBV6-4
j_call: TRBJ2-3
cdr3_length: 14
cdr3_aa: CASSDSPSTDTQYF

v_call: TRBV19
j_call: TRBJ2-5
cdr3_length: 15
cdr3_aa: CASKDGGGIQETQYF

v_call: TRBV7-3
j_call: TRBJ2-5
cdr3_length: 18
cdr3_aa: CASSLGPRTSGPQETQYF

v_call: TRBV15
j_call: TRBJ1-4
cdr3_length: 18
cdr3_aa: CATSRDFYPVSTNEKLFF

v_call: TRBV20-1
j_call: TRBJ2-3
cdr3_length: 13
cdr3_aa: CSARREVSDTQYF

v_call: TRBV20-1
j_call: TRBJ1-2
cdr3_length: 16
cdr3_aa: CSARGGQGARNYGYTF

v_call: TRBV5-4
j_call: TRBJ1-4
cdr3_length: 15
cdr3_aa: CASSLSLPTGSKLFF

v_call: TRBV5-1
j_call: TRBJ2-7
cdr3_length: 12
cdr3_aa: CASSLGSGTGYF

v_call: TRBV6-1
j_call: TRBJ2-7
cdr3_length: 15
cdr3_aa: CASSDPHRGLYEQYF

v_call: TRBV20-1
j_call: TRBJ2-1
cdr3_length: 19
cdr3_aa: CSARSTGGFYPSSYNEQFF

v_call: TRBV20-1
j_call: TRBJ2-1
cdr3_length: 15
cdr3_aa: CSAPPPSGRKNEQFF

v_call: TRBV9
j_call: TRBJ2-2
cdr3_length: 14
cdr3_aa: CASETRANTGELFF

v_call: TRBV6-2/TRBV6-3
j_call: TRBJ1-5
cdr3_length: 18
cdr3_aa: CASSYSWFVQGSYQPQHF

v_call: TRBV10-3
j_call: TRBJ1-1
cdr3_length: 12
cdr3_aa: CAISGTGGEAFF

v_call: TRBV4-3
j_call: TRBJ2-7
cdr3_length: 11
cdr3_aa: CASRQGDEQYF

v_call: TRBV6-1
j_call: TRBJ2-4
cdr3_length: 15
cdr3_aa: CASSGPGQGKNIQYF

v_call: TRBV12-3/TRBV12-4
j_call: TRBJ1-1
cdr3_length: 13
cdr3_aa: CASSLGQNTEAFF

v_call: TRBV11-3
j_call: TRBJ2-2
cdr3_length: 14
cdr3_aa: CASSQTENTGELFF

v_call: TRBV11-1
j_call: TRBJ2-1
cdr3_length: 12
cdr3_aa: CASSLVYDEQFF

v_call: TRBV12-3/TRBV12-4
j_call: TRBJ1-1
cdr3_length: 10
cdr3_aa: CASSYPSGPF

v_call: TRBV29-1
j_call: TRBJ2-6
cdr3_length: 21
cdr3_aa: CSVGEGSTLRGLSSGANVLTF

v_call: TRBV12-3/TRBV12-4
j_call: TRBJ2-3
cdr3_length: 14
cdr3_aa: CASSLSFQADTQYF

v_call: TRBV11-1
j_call: TRBJ2-7
cdr3_length: 14
cdr3_aa: CASSSHAGAYEQYF

v_call: TRBV2
j_call: TRBJ1-5
cdr3_length: 14
cdr3_aa: CASSEEQGGQPQHF

v_call: TRBV5-1
j_call: TRBJ1-1
cdr3_length: 14
cdr3_aa: CASSLAAGNTEAFF

v_call: TRBV4-1
j_call: TRBJ2-7
cdr3_length: 13
cdr3_aa: CASSQEGLARTDF

v_call: TRBV7-2
j_call: TRBJ2-2
cdr3_length: 15
cdr3_aa: CASSLFGGNTGELFF

v_call: TRBV3-1
j_call: TRBJ1-5
cdr3_length: 14
cdr3_aa: CASSQRRSVQPQHF

v_call: TRBV19
j_call: TRBJ2-1
cdr3_length: 15
cdr3_aa: CASSRLAGSYNEQFF

v_call: TRBV5-1
j_call: TRBJ1-3
cdr3_length: 15
cdr3_aa: CASSLGLISGNTIYF

v_call: TRBV27
j_call: TRBJ1-2
cdr3_length: 15
cdr3_aa: CASSPRDSATYGYTF

v_call: TRBV30
j_call: TRBJ2-7
cdr3_length: 13
cdr3_aa: CAWTSSASYEQYF

v_call: TRBV28
j_call: TRBJ2-7
cdr3_length: 14
cdr3_aa: CASSPLDPPYEQYF

v_call: TRBV2
j_call: TRBJ2-7
cdr3_length: 14
cdr3_aa: CASIPDRTTYEQYF

v_call: TRBV12-3/TRBV12-4
j_call: TRBJ2-1
cdr3_length: 18
cdr3_aa: CASSPPGAGGPSHNEQFF

v_call: TRBV12-3/TRBV12-4
j_call: TRBJ2-2
cdr3_length: 14
cdr3_aa: CASKLHANTGELFF

v_call: TRBV3-1
j_call: TRBJ2-2
cdr3_length: 14
cdr3_aa: CASMGRAQTGELFF

v_call: TRBV29-1
j_call: TRBJ1-5
cdr3_length: 19
cdr3_aa: CSVEDYRDSPPRSNQPQHF

v_call: TRBV12-3/TRBV12-4
j_call: TRBJ1-1
cdr3_length: 13
cdr3_aa: CASSTALDTEAFF

v_call: TRBV9
j_call: TRBJ2-3
cdr3_length: 18
cdr3_aa: CASSVLLAGVSETDTQYF

v_call: TRBV24-1
j_call: TRBJ1-5
cdr3_length: 16
cdr3_aa: CATSDSGRAGNQPQHF

v_call: TRBV5-1
j_call: TRBJ1-2
cdr3_length: 15
cdr3_aa: CASRETGGSYYGYTF

v_call: TRBV3-1
j_call: TRBJ2-3
cdr3_length: 14
cdr3_aa: CASSQWGVTDTQYF

v_call: TRBV4-3
j_call: TRBJ2-1
cdr3_length: 14
cdr3_aa: CASSQDFVFNEQFF